These T cell receptor beta chains were read from a single sample in a study of CD4 and CD8 cells across lung adenocarcinoma regions. TCRdb re-analysed the PCR reads in MiXCR, keeping a single row per CDR3 protein. Among tens of thousands of distinct CDR3 sequences, 40% to 60% were seen once, and the ten largest hold about half. The specimen sequenced was CD8+ T cells from the center of a lung tumor. The receptors derive from a male donor with lung adenocarcinoma. The CD4 and CD8 labels of this study may be unreliable. The CDR3 runs from the conserved cysteine through the conserved F or W. The D gene is left open where the match is weak. Clone size, where shown, is once, few, many, or a class for clones that have expanded.

V gene,clone size,D gene,J gene,CDR3 DNA,CDR3 protein
TRBV4-2,NA,TRBD1,TRBJ2-5,TGTGCCAGCAGCCAACCGACAGGGGGCATCCAAGAGACCCAGTACTTC,CASSQPTGGIQETQYF
TRBV6-1,many,TRBD1,TRBJ1-4,TGTGCCAGCAGGCTACGGACAGGGTCTGGTGAAAAACTGTTTTTT,CASRLRTGSGEKLFF
TRBV12-3/TRBV12-4,many,TRBD1,TRBJ2-7,TGTGCCAGCAGAAGGACAGGGTCCTACGAGCAGTACTTC,CASRRTGSYEQYF
TRBV6-1,NA,NA,TRBJ1-2,TGTGCCAGCGTCATGGGCAGGGTAGATGGCTACACCTTC,CASVMGRVDGYTF
TRBV12-3/TRBV12-4,many,NA,TRBJ2-1,TGTGCCAGCAGTTTTAATTTGGGTTACAATGAGCAGTTCTTC,CASSFNLGYNEQFF
TRBV6-1,NA,NA,TRBJ2-5,NA,CARGFGAGGKETQYF
TRBV6-1,NA,TRBD2,TRBJ2-4,TGTGCCAGCAGCGGGGGGGGCGCGGGGCTGCGAGCCAAAGATATGCAGTACTTC,CASSGGGAGLRAKDMQYF
TRBV6-1,NA,TRBD2,TRBJ2-4,TGTGCCAGCAGTGAATTCTTGGCTAGCGGGCCAGAATGCAAAGACACGCAGTACTTC,CASSEFLASGPECKDTQYF
TRBV6-5,medium-sized,NA,TRBJ2-1,TGTGCCAGCAGTCCCCCCGGGGGCACTGAGCAGTTCTTC,CASSPPGGTEQFF
TRBV7-7,NA,NA,TRBJ2-3,TGTGCTAGCAGCTTAATGGGCAGGGGAACAGATACGCAGTATTTT,CASSLMGRGTDTQYF
TRBV27,medium-sized,TRBD2,TRBJ2-1,TGTGCCAGCAGCTCTATCACTGGCCCAGCGGGAGTTTTTGAGCAGTTCTTC,CASSSITGPAGVFEQFF
TRBV9,NA,NA,TRBJ2-7,TGTGCCAGCAGCGTAGGGGCTCTCACCTACGAGCAGTACTTC,CASSVGALTYEQYF
TRBV6-5,NA,TRBD1,TRBJ1-1,TGTGCCAGCAGTTTCGGGACAGGGGACACTGAAGCTTTCTTT,CASSFGTGDTEAFF
TRBV6-1,NA,NA,TRBJ1-5,TGTGCCAGCAGTGAACGGGGGTATAATCAGCCCCTGCACTTT,CASSERGYNQPLHF
TRBV9,NA,NA,TRBJ2-1,TGTGCCAGCAGCCCCTTGGGGGGAGTGAACAATGAGCAGTTCTTC,CASSPLGGVNNEQFF
TRBV4-2,NA,NA,TRBJ2-3,TGTGCCAGTTCCCAAATCGGAAGGACAGATACGCAGTATTTT,CASSQIGRTDTQYF
TRBV6-1,NA,TRBD1,TRBJ2-1,TGTGCCAGCACCGGACAGGGTTCGAGGTCCTACAATGAGCAGTTCTTC,CASTGQGSRSYNEQFF
TRBV6-1,NA,NA,TRBJ2-1,TGTGCCAGCGGAGGGGGGGGCGGGGCCGACAGACACTACAATGAGCAGTTCTTC,CASGGGGGADRHYNEQFF
TRBV4-2,NA,TRBD2,TRBJ2-5,TGTGCCAGCAGCCAAGTAACTAGCGAGTTAGAGACCCAGTACTTC,CASSQVTSELETQYF
TRBV10-1,NA,NA,TRBJ2-3,TGCGCCAGCAGTGGGGGCCCGGGGCAGGGACACCCAGAGACGCAGTATTTC,CASSGGPGQGHPETQYF
TRBV6-6,many,NA,TRBJ1-5,TGTGCCAGCAGTTACTCAGGGGGGAGCAATCAGCCCCAGCATTTT,CASSYSGGSNQPQHF
TRBV7-2,NA,TRBD1,TRBJ2-5,TGTGCCAGCAGCCCCAGACAGGGGGGACCCCAGTACTTC,CASSPRQGGPQYF
TRBV6-1,NA,NA,TRBJ2-5,TGTGCCAGGGGTCCCGGGCGCTGGGACAAAGAGACCCAGTATTTC,CARGPGRWDKETQYF
TRBV6-2/TRBV6-3,NA,TRBD2,TRBJ2-1,TGTGCCAGCAGTTACCCCCCGGGGACTAGCGGCACGAACCCCAATGAGCAGTTCTTC,CASSYPPGTSGTNPNEQFF
TRBV9,few,NA,TRBJ1-1,TGTGCCAGCAGCGCCCCGGGGGGTTTTGGATTGAACACTGAAGCTTTCTTT,CASSAPGGFGLNTEAFF
TRBV10-3,few,NA,TRBJ2-1,TGTGCCATCAGTCCGGGAGAGGGTTACAATGAGCAGTTCTTC,CAISPGEGYNEQFF
TRBV6-1,many,NA,TRBJ1-2,TGTGCCAGCAGTGTGGCAGGGCTCTATGGCTACACCTTC,CASSVAGLYGYTF
TRBV6-1,NA,NA,TRBJ2-5,NA,CAGGWGGGAPETQYF
TRBV10-3,NA,NA,TRBJ2-4,TGTGGCGTCTCGGGGCTGGGACGCAAAAATATTCAGTACTTC,CGVSGLGRKNIQYF
TRBV12-3/TRBV12-4,NA,TRBD2,TRBJ2-3,TGTGCCAGCAGCCGGGGACTAGCGAGAATCACAGATACGCAGTATTTT,CASSRGLARITDTQYF
TRBV6-1,NA,NA,TRBJ2-3,TGTGCCAGCAAGGTCGGGGCATCCCAGTACTTT,CASKVGASQYF
TRBV6-1,NA,TRBD1,TRBJ1-2,TGTGCCAGTCAACTACGGACAGGAGGGAGCGGCTACACCTTC,CASQLRTGGSGYTF
TRBV27,NA,NA,TRBJ2-1,TGTGCCAGCAGTTTATTAAATGAGCAGTTCTTC,CASSLLNEQFF
TRBV6-1,many,TRBD1,TRBJ1-3,TGTGCCAGCAAAGGGGGACAGTACTCTGGAAACACCATATATTTT,CASKGGQYSGNTIYF
TRBV4-1,NA,NA,TRBJ2-3,TGCGCCAGCAGCCAAGTCGGTACCATAGGGCAGTATTTT,CASSQVGTIGQYF
TRBV10-2,few,NA,TRBJ2-2,TGCGCCAGCAGTGAAGGATTCCCCGGGGAGCTGTTTTTT,CASSEGFPGELFF
TRBV6-1,many,TRBD1,TRBJ2-1,TGTGCCAGCAGTGGCCCCGGGACAGGGCCTTCGGGTGAGCAGTTCTTC,CASSGPGTGPSGEQFF
TRBV4-1,few,TRBD2,TRBJ2-3,TGCGCCAGCAGCCAAGGGGGGGGGAGCACAGATACGCAGTATTTT,CASSQGGGSTDTQYF
TRBV14,NA,NA,TRBJ2-1,TGTGCCAGCAGCCGGACCTCCTACAATGAGCAGTTCTTC,CASSRTSYNEQFF
TRBV4-1,NA,NA,TRBJ2-3,TGCGCCAGCAGCCAGTCAGGGGAGGCAAAAGATACGCAGTATTTT,CASSQSGEAKDTQYF